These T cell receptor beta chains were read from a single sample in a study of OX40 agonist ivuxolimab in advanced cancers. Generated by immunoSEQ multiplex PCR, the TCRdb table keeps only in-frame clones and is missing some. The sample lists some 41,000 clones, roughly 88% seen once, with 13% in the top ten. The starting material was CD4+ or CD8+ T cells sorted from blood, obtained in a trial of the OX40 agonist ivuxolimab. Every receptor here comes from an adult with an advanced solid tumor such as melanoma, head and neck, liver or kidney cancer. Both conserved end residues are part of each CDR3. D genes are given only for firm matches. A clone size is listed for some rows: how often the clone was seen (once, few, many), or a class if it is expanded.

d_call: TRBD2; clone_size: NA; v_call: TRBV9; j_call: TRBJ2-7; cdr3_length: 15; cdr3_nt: TGTGCCAGCAGCGTTTGGCGGGAGGGCGGCCACGAGCAGTACTTC; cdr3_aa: CASSVWREGGHEQYF
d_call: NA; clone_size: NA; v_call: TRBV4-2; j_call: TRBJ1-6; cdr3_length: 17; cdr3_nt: TGTGCCAGCAGCCCAAGGGGGGAGAGCTCCTATAATTCACCCCTCCACTTT; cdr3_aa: CASSPRGESSYNSPLHF
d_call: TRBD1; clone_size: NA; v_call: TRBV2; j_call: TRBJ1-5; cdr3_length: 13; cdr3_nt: TGTGCCAGCAGTCGACAGGGGGATCAGCCCCAGCATTTT; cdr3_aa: CASSRQGDQPQHF
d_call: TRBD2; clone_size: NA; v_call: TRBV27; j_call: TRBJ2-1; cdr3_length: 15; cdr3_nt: TGTGCCAGCAGTCGGGGACTAGCGGGAGGAAATGAGCAGTTCTTC; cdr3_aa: CASSRGLAGGNEQFF
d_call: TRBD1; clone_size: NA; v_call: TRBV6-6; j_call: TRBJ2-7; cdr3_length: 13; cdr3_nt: TGTGCCAGCAGTTTCTCACAGGGGGGCGAGCAGTACTTC; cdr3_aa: CASSFSQGGEQYF
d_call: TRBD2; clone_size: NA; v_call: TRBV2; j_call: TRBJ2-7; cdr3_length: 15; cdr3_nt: TGTGCCACTCAAGAATTAGCGGGAGGGCCCCACGAGCAGTACTTC; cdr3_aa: CATQELAGGPHEQYF
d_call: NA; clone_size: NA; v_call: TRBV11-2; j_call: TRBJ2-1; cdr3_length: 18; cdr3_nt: TGTGCCAGCAGCCGTTATCCCCAAGCGTTAAGCTCCTACAATGAGCAGTTCTTC; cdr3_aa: CASSRYPQALSSYNEQFF
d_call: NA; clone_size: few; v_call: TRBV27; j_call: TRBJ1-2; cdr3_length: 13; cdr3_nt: TGTGCCAGCAACCCCTTCCCCGGAGACGGCTACACCTTC; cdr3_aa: CASNPFPGDGYTF
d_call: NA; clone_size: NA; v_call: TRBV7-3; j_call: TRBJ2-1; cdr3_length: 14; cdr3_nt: TGTGCCAGCAGCCCCCGAGGCTCCTACAATGAGCAGTTCTTC; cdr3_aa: CASSPRGSYNEQFF
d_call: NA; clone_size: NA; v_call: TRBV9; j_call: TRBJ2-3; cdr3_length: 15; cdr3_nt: TGTGCCAGCAGCGTAGACGGGAGTAGCACAGATACGCAGTATTTT; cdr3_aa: CASSVDGSSTDTQYF
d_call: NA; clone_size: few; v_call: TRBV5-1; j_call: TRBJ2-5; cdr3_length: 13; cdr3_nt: TGCGCCAGCAGGGGGCAGGGTCAAGAGACCCAGTACTTC; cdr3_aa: CASRGQGQETQYF
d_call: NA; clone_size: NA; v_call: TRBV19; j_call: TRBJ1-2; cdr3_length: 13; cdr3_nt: TGTGCCAGTAGTATTCTTCTAGGTGCCGGCTACACCTTC; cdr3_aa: CASSILLGAGYTF
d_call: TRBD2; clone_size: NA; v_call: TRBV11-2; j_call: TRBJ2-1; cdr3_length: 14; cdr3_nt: TGTGCCAGCAGCTTAGTAGCGGGAAACAATGAGCAGTTCTTC; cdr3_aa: CASSLVAGNNEQFF
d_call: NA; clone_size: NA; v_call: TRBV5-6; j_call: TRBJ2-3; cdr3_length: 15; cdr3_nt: TGTGCCAGCAGCGGCACCGGGCCAATCACAGATACGCAGTATTTT; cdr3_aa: CASSGTGPITDTQYF
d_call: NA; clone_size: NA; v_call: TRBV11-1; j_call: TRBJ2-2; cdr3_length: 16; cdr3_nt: TGTGCCAGCAGCTTAGGGGGGAGCGTATCCTTCGGGGAGCTGTTTTTT; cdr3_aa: CASSLGGSVSFGELFF
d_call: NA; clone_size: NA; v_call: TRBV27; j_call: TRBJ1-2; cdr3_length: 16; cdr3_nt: TGTGCCAGCAGTTTAAAATCGGCCAGCAGGAACTATGGCTACACCTTC; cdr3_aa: CASSLKSASRNYGYTF
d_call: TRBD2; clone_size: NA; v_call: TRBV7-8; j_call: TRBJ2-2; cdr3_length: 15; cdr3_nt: TGTGCCAGCAGCTTAACTAGCGGGAGCTCCGGGGAGCTGTTTTTT; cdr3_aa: CASSLTSGSSGELFF
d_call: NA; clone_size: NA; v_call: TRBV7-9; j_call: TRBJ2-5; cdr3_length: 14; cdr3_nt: TGTGCCAGCAGCCCGACAGGAGCGGGGGAGACCCAGTACTTC; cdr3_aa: CASSPTGAGETQYF
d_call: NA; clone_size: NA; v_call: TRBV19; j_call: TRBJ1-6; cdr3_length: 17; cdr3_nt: TGTGCCAGTAGTCCCCCTCCCGGGACATCGACCAATTCACCCCTCCACTTT; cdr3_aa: CASSPPPGTSTNSPLHF
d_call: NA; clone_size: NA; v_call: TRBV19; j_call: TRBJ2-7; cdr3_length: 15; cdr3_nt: TGTGCCAGTAGTATAAGTATAGGGGCCCCCTACGAGCAGTACTTC; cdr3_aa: CASSISIGAPYEQYF
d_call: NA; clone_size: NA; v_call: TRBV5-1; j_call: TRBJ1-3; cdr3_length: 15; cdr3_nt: TGCGCCAGCAGCTTGGCTCCCGGGGGCCGAAACACCATATATTTT; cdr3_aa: CASSLAPGGRNTIYF
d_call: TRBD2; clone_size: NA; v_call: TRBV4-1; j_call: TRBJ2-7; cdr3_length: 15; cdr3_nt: TGCGCCAGCAGCCAAGGTGGTGGGCTTAGCGGGGACCTATACTTC; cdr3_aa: CASSQGGGLSGDLYF
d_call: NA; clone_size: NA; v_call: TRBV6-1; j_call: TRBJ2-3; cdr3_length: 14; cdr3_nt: TGTGCCAGCAGTGATAGAGGTAGCACAGATACGCAGTATTTT; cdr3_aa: CASSDRGSTDTQYF
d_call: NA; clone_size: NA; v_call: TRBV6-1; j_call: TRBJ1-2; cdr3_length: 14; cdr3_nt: TGTGCCAGCAGTGACCGTGGAGGAGGCCATGGCTACACCTTC; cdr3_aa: CASSDRGGGHGYTF
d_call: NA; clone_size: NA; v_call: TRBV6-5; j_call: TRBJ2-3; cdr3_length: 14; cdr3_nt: TGTGCCAGCAGCCCCGAGGGTAGGAGGAATACGCAGTATTTT; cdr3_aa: CASSPEGRRNTQYF
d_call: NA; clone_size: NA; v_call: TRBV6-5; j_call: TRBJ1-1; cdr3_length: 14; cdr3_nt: TGTGCCAGCAGTTACACGGGAGTCAACACTGAAGCTTTCTTT; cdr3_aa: CASSYTGVNTEAFF